A selection of T cell receptor beta chains follows, all from one sample in a study of T cells in localized non-small cell lung cancer. Sequencing used immunoSEQ multiplex PCR; TCRdb keeps in-frame clones, though not all of them. The sample holds tens of thousands of clones, around nine tenths seen once. The source was peripheral blood, collected before any cancer treatment. Receptors were obtained from a female donor aged 60 or older with stage I squamous cell lung carcinoma. Each CDR3 is given with its conserved first and last residue. The D gene is left open where the match is weak.

d_gene,v_gene,j_gene,CDR3aa
TRBD1,TRBV6-6,TRBJ1-5,CASSSTGLNQPQHF
.,TRBV29-1,TRBJ2-2,CSVGLANSGELFF
.,TRBV7-2,TRBJ2-7,CASSRGTGTVTYEQYF
.,TRBV5-1,TRBJ2-2,CASSSRTLPGELFF
TRBD1,TRBV5-4,TRBJ1-2,CASSSPPGQSGYTF
.,TRBV27,TRBJ1-5,CASSLSGVFSNQPQHF
.,TRBV7-2,TRBJ1-4,CASSLRVEEKLFF
.,TRBV19,TRBJ2-5,CASSTYREGTQYF
.,TRBV19,TRBJ1-2,CASSLNYGYTF
.,TRBV29-1,TRBJ2-7,CSVGSGVGTYEQYF
.,TRBV6-5,TRBJ2-7,CASSYSQGDYEQYF
.,TRBV9,TRBJ2-3,CASSVGGDTDTQYF
.,TRBV7-2,TRBJ1-4,CASRRGQFRNEKLFF
.,TRBV10-3,TRBJ2-6,CAISSGSPGANVLTF
TRBD1,TRBV4-1,TRBJ2-1,CASSQTGARSYNEQFF
TRBD2,TRBV2,TRBJ2-1,CASRPNSGSRPGEQFF
.,TRBV28,TRBJ1-5,CASSSDRPLSPTNQPQHF
.,TRBV7-9,TRBJ2-1,CASSSPDAYNEQFF
.,TRBV6-4,TRBJ1-2,CASSDSQGPYGYTF
TRBD1,TRBV18,TRBJ2-1,CASSPPGDRANEQFF
.,TRBV6-1,TRBJ2-5,CASTAGFRETQYF
.,TRBV10-2,TRBJ2-5,CASMGRETQYF
TRBD1,TRBV30,TRBJ1-2,CAWTVKGAHGYTF
TRBD2,TRBV19,TRBJ2-3,CASSITGTSGAVTDTQYF
.,TRBV6-6,TRBJ2-2,CASSYYRDTYTGELFF
.,TRBV9,TRBJ2-2,CASSPTTGNTGELFF
TRBD2,TRBV12-5,TRBJ2-1,CASGLGGAGASYNEQFF
.,TRBV25-1,TRBJ2-7,CASSARAYEQYF
.,TRBV7-9,TRBJ1-5,CASSLARAGDPGNQPQHF
.,TRBV7-5,TRBJ2-5,CVRSLRYRGEEETQYF
.,TRBV6-6,TRBJ1-1,CASKRADNTEAFF
.,TRBV7-9,TRBJ1-3,CASSLAGSYSGNTIYF
.,TRBV30,TRBJ2-1,CAWSGGGDYIHNEQFF
.,TRBV2,TRBJ2-7,CASKPEAGPTYEQYF
.,TRBV5-4,TRBJ1-1,CASSLQGPSNTEAFF
.,TRBV15,TRBJ2-7,CATSRRTDEQYF
.,TRBV21-1,TRBJ1-5,CASSADSSNQPQHF
.,TRBV5-6,TRBJ2-1,CASSPRLFASREQFF
.,TRBV18,TRBJ2-3,CASSPRGTDTQYF
TRBD2,TRBV6-1,TRBJ2-2,CASTFRGRASGELFF
TRBD2,TRBV18,TRBJ2-1,CASSRPGGGPNEQFF
.,TRBV11-3,TRBJ2-5,CASSLGGGGETQYF
.,TRBV6-5,TRBJ1-3,CASRAPTISGNTIYF
TRBD1,TRBV7-6,TRBJ1-4,CASSGTGLGNEKLFF
.,TRBV7-8,TRBJ1-2,CASSNRQERSGYTF
.,TRBV7-2,TRBJ2-7,CASSSRQTYEQYF
TRBD2,TRBV4-2,TRBJ2-1,CASSQEYGRSYNEQFF
.,TRBV29-1,TRBJ2-5,CSGRRGQETQYF
TRBD1,TRBV5-4,TRBJ1-1,CASSLVTGENTEAFF
TRBD1,TRBV7-9,TRBJ1-2,CASSLDRGRTYGYTF
.,TRBV7-3,TRBJ2-2,CASSLLQAWNTGELFF
.,TRBV11-3,TRBJ2-2,CASSLYRTGELFF
.,TRBV7-9,TRBJ2-7,CASSWGNYYEQYF
TRBD2,TRBV19,TRBJ2-7,CASSIGQLAGVDEQYF
.,TRBV6-5,TRBJ1-1,CASHRANTEAFF
TRBD1,TRBV30,TRBJ2-7,CAWSPPGQVPYEQYF
TRBD1,TRBV10-2,TRBJ1-4,CASRDRETTNEKLFF
.,TRBV9,TRBJ1-1,CASSETGIMNTEAFF
.,TRBV30,TRBJ2-7,CAWSGGRVDEQYF
.,TRBV2,TRBJ1-2,CASRIQLGYTF